The entry below describes one TCR beta chain. Antigen unknown. This sample includes further DNA sequences coding for the same CDR3. Naive CD8 cells comprised CD45RO-negative, CCR7-positively selected cells, excluding terminally differentiated effector memory CD45RA+ cells. It was at deep level that the assay was run. Each subset's genomic DNA was split evenly across several immunoSEQ plates. Measured with immunoSEQ multiplex PCR; TCRdb has only the in-frame clones, and not every one. The data show about 2 million clones, with approximately 95% seen just once and more than 0.95% held by the top ten. The data belong to a study of shared clonotypes between healthy human individuals. General study findings and limits: The four-donor shared clonotypes exceeded non-shared clonotypes in generation probability, with non-shared ones scoring lower.

Sequencing was carried out using naive CD8+ T cells sorted from blood. This TCR was recovered from a man between 18 and 35 years old in good health.

The CDR3 sequence is CASSLESSYNEQFF. For the CDR3, the DNA is TGTGCCAGCAGCTTAGAGAGCTCCTACAATGAGCAGTTCTTC. This chain joins TRBV11-2 and TRBJ2-1; D is unresolved. The germline CDR1 and CDR2 sequences are SGHAT and FQNNGV. This CDR3 has 14 residues. With 0 bases removed from V and 0 bases from J, the gap between germline ends came to 3 bases. Complete variable domain (other parts from reference TRBV11-2 and TRBJ2-1): EAGVAQSPRYKIIEKRQSVAFWCNPISGHATLYWYQQILGQGPKLLIQFQNNGVVDDSQLPKDRFSAERLKGVDSTLKIQPAKLEDSAVYLCASSLESSYNEQFFGPGTRLTVL.